The next 32 T cell receptor beta chains were all read from a single sample in a study of T cell responses to AZD1222 COVID-19 vaccine. Some clones are missing from TCRdb's copy, which holds only in-frame ones; the method was immunoSEQ multiplex PCR. This sample has approximately 160,000 clones, with around 90% found just once. The specimen was peripheral blood, collected on day 0 of AZD1222 vaccination. Receptor source: an adult in good health.

The genes are TRBV19 and TRBJ2-3; 9 bases are shared with TRBD1. V shed 5 bases, J shed 6 bases, and the junction held 6 bases outside the gene matches. This CDR3 contains 14 residues. In germline, CDR1 is LNHDA, CDR2 SQIVND (reference sequence). The CDR3 sequence: CASSGQGMYDTQYF. In DNA form, the CDR3 reads TGTGCCAGTAGTGGACAGGGGATGTACGATACGCAGTATTTT.

J is TRBJ1-5 and V is TRBV24-1, with TRBD1 identical over 10 bases. This CDR3 comprises 16 residues. In germline, CDR1 is KGHDR, CDR2 SFDVKD. Losses at the gene ends were 2 bases for V and 6 bases for J; bases not matched to a gene: 6. In DNA form, the CDR3 reads TGTGCCACCAGTGATTCGAGACAGGGGGCGATTCAGCCCCAGCATTTT. This gives the protein CATSDSRQGAIQPQHF.

The sample holds one count of this clone. This rearrangement joins TRBV18 to TRBJ1-6; D gene unclear. Germline assignment: CDR1 KGHSH and CDR2 LQKENI. V dropped 6 bases and J dropped 7 bases, with 10 bases sitting between them. This CDR3 comprises 13 residues. DNA for the CDR3: TGTGCCAGCTCGATGGCGGGGAATTCACCCCTCCACTTT. Its protein product is CASSMAGNSPLHF. The whole variable domain, filled in from reference TRBV18 and TRBJ1-6, reads NAGVMQNPRHLVRRRGQEARLRCSPMKGHSHVYWYRQLPEEGLKFMVYLQKENIIDESGMPKERFSAEFPKEGPSILRIQQVVRGDSAAYFCASSMAGNSPLHFGNGTRLTVT.

The gene calls are TRBV7-3 and TRBJ2-1, with 8 bases lining up with TRBD2. V shed 5 bases and J 0 bases; nucleotides not matched to a gene: 3. Germline CDR1 and CDR2: SGHTA and FQGTGA. There are 15 residues in the CDR3. The CDR3: CASSLSGGSYNEQFF. In nucleotides, the CDR3 is TGTGCCAGCAGCCTAAGCGGGGGCTCCTACAATGAGCAGTTCTTC.

The J gene is TRBJ1-3, the V gene TRBV19; the D is unclear. CDR1 and CDR2 from the germline V gene are LNHDA and SQIVND (reference sequence). V shed 7 bases and J shed 0 bases, with 16 bases lying between them. The CDR3 contains 16 residues. The CDR3 DNA reads TGTGCCAGTAACCCTCCCGGGGTCTCCTCTGGAAACACCATATATTTT. It yields the protein CASNPPGVSSGNTIYF.

The chain couples TRBV11-2 to TRBJ2-7, with D unclear. CDR1 is SGHAT and CDR2 is FQNNGV in the germline V gene. This CDR3 has 13 residues. V was pared by 3 bases and J by 2 bases, with 8 bases between. The CDR3 protein is CASSFGSTYEQYF. CDR3 in DNA: TGTGCCAGCAGCTTCGGCAGTACCTACGAGCAGTACTTC.

The rearrangement joins TRBV5-1 to TRBJ2-1; 10 bases are shared with TRBD2. The germline V gene has CDR1 SGHRS and CDR2 YFSETQ. The CDR3 runs to 14 residues. V shed 4 bases and J 7 bases; nucleotides not matched to a gene: 5. The CDR3 loop is CASSVGTSENEQFF. CDR3 sequence (DNA): TGCGCCAGCAGCGTCGGGACTAGCGAAAATGAGCAGTTCTTC. The full variable domain, with the rest looked up from reference TRBV5-1 and TRBJ2-1, is KAGVTQTPRYLIKTRGQQVTLSCSPISGHRSVSWYQQTPGQGLQFLFEYFSETQRNKGNFPGRFSGRQFSNSRSEMNVSTLELGDSALYLCASSVGTSENEQFFGPGTRLTVL.

The rearrangement joins TRBV4-1 to TRBJ1-5, with D unclear. Per the germline V gene, CDR1 is MGHRA and CDR2 is YSYEKL. Trimming took off 0 bases at V and 2 bases at J, with 5 bases between the two ends. This CDR3 comprises 14 residues. CDR3 loop: CASSQDARNQPQHF. The CDR3 DNA follows: TGCGCCAGCAGCCAAGACGCACGCAATCAGCCCCAGCATTTT.

V and J are TRBV30 and TRBJ2-1; D is uncertain. The ends were cut back, 7 bases at V and 3 bases at J, with 16 bases in the middle. This CDR3 is 14 amino acids long. The germline CDR1 and CDR2 sequences are GTSNPN and SVGIG (reference sequence). CDR3 residues: CALKLAGLYNEQFF. The DNA for the CDR3 is TGTGCCTTAAAATTAGCCGGGCTCTACAATGAGCAGTTCTTC.

The chain recombines TRBV18 with TRBJ2-7; D unresolved. This CDR3 region has 13 residues. Between the trimmed V and J ends, which lost 3 bases and 5 bases, there was a span of 11 bases. CDR1 and CDR2 (germline): KGHSH, LQKENI. The CDR3 here is CASSPATDNEQYF. CDR3 nucleotide sequence: TGTGCCAGCTCACCGGCAACAGACAACGAGCAGTACTTC.

V and J are TRBV11-2 and TRBJ2-3; the match to TRBD1 covers 8 bases. After removal of 4 bases from V and 3 bases from J, the junction contained 9 bases not matched to a gene. CDR3 size: 16 residues. Germline assignment: CDR1 SGHAT and CDR2 FQNNGV. CDR3 nucleotides: TGTGCCAGCAGCTGGGCATCCGGGACAGGTACAGATACGCAGTATTTT. Protein sequence: CASSWASGTGTDTQYF.

This chain links TRBV6-1 with TRBJ1-2, with D maybe TRBD1 (5 bases). In germline, CDR1 is MNHNS, CDR2 SASEGT. The CDR3 is made up of 15 amino acids. V was clipped by 2 bases and J by 6 bases, with 16 bases between them. The CDR3 nucleotides read TGTGCCAGCAGTGAAAGTGACAGTCTTTCTCATGGCTACACCTTC. Encoded protein: CASSESDSLSHGYTF.

This clone was detected only a few times. The CDR3 DNA sequence: TGTGCCAGCAGCTTAGTAGAGGACTACGAGCAGTACTTC. Encoded protein: CASSLVEDYEQYF. The chain recombines TRBV11-2 with TRBJ2-7; D not resolved. The length of the CDR3 is 13 residues. The ends were cut back, 1 base at V and 3 bases at J, with 7 bases in the middle. Germline CDR1 and CDR2: SGHAT and FQNNGV.

The chain combines TRBV11-1 with TRBJ1-2; a weak D match, TRBD1 (5 bases). The CDR3 spans 15 residues. Per the germline V gene, CDR1 is SGHAT and CDR2 is FQDESV (reference sequence). V shed 5 bases and J shed 4 bases, with 17 bases lying between them. CDR3 nucleotide sequence: TGTGCCAGCAGCCGGACATCTTCGGGGCTCTATGGCTACACCTTC. It codes for CASSRTSSGLYGYTF.

The genes are TRBV5-1 and TRBJ2-2; tentative D call: TRBD2 (6 bases). The germline CDR1 and CDR2 sequences are SGHRS and YFSETQ. V dropped 3 bases and J dropped 0 bases, with 12 bases sitting between them. This CDR3 has 16 amino acids. The CDR3 DNA sequence: TGCGCCAGCAGCTCAATATGGGACTCGAACACCGGGGAGCTGTTTTTT. This codes for CASSSIWDSNTGELFF.

Comment on this clone: In this CDR3 the conserved last residue, phenylalanine or tryptophan, is missing, so a read error is likely. The DNA is left out, because the CDR3 cannot be placed on it with certainty; the CDR3 is given as TCRdb lists it. The chain is built from TRBV23-1 and TRBJ2-7. TRBV23-1 is marked as an open reading frame, function uncertain. Counting both end residues, the CDR3 totals 8 amino acids. The CDR3: CASSWDPK.

The V gene is TRBV2, the J gene TRBJ1-1; D is undetermined. Germline V gene lookup returns CDR1 SNHLY and CDR2 FYNNEI. Trimming removed 7 bases at V and 1 base at J, with 7 bases between. The CDR3 is made up of 12 amino acids. The CDR3 region has the DNA TGTGCCAGCAATCGGAGGAACACTGAAGCTTTCTTT. This gives the protein CASNRRNTEAFF.

The CDR3 coding sequence is TGTGCCAGCAGGGCCGGGACTACGAATCAGCCCCAGCATTTT. This gives the protein CASRAGTTNQPQHF. The rearrangement uses TRBV6-5 and TRBJ1-5; a possible D gene is TRBD1 (5 bases). V was clipped by 6 bases and J by 4 bases, with 13 bases between them. Per germline, CDR1 MNHEY and CDR2 SVGAGI. The CDR3 is 14 amino acids.

This clone was found once. This chain connects TRBV19 to TRBJ1-2; D perhaps matches TRBD1 (5 bases). V gave up 5 bases and J gave up 4 bases, with 8 bases separating them. This CDR3 is built from 12 residues. The germline CDR1 and CDR2 sequences are LNHDA and SQIVND (reference sequence). CDR3 loop: CASSFQGYGYTF. The DNA of the CDR3 is TGTGCCAGTAGTTTCCAGGGCTATGGCTACACCTTC.

V gene TRBV3-1 (or the pseudogene TRBV3-2) combines with J gene TRBJ1-6, with 7 bases identical to TRBD1. Trimming removed 1 base from V and 13 bases from J; junction bases left unmatched: 7. The CDR3 covers 14 residues. Germline V gene sequence: CDR1 LGHDT, CDR2 YNNKEL (reference sequence). Here the CDR3 reads CASSQGTGGSPLHF. The DNA for the CDR3 is TGTGCCAGCAGCCAAGGGACAGGAGGCTCCCCCCTCCACTTT.

The chain is built from TRBV10-3 and TRBJ1-2; D not certain. Trimming pared 8 bases from V and 0 bases from J, leaving 7 bases between. Germline-derived CDR1 and CDR2 are ENHRY and SYGVKD. There are 12 residues in the CDR3. The CDR3 here is CAIGPPNYGYTF. Here the CDR3 DNA reads TGTGCCATCGGCCCCCCTAACTATGGCTACACCTTC.

The gene calls are TRBV4-1 and TRBJ2-7; D is possibly TRBD1 or TRBD2 (5 bases each). The CDR3 runs 15 residues. CDR1 and CDR2 from the germline V gene are MGHRA and YSYEKL. V was pared by 2 bases and J by 0 bases, with 11 bases between. The CDR3 protein is CASSQSGTSSYEQYF. In DNA form, the CDR3 reads TGCGCCAGCAGCCAATCCGGGACGAGCTCCTACGAGCAGTACTTC.

This sequence joins TRBV28 and TRBJ2-6; D perhaps matches TRBD2 (5 bases). The germline V and J ends were trimmed by 3 bases and 2 bases, with 8 bases remaining between them. Germline V CDR1 and CDR2: MDHEN, SYDVKM. The CDR3 is made up of 15 amino acids. CDR3 amino acids: CASSLTGTGANVLTF. CDR3 in DNA: TGTGCCAGCAGTTTGACGGGGACTGGGGCCAACGTCCTGACTTTC. Using reference TRBV28 and TRBJ2-6 for the parts outside the CDR3, the full variable domain is DVKVTQSSRYLVKRTGEKVFLECVQDMDHENMFWYRQDPGLGLRLIYFSYDVKMKEKGDIPEGYSVSREKKERFSLILESASTNQTSMYLCASSLTGTGANVLTFGAGSRLTVL.

This clone has just a few counts. The V gene is TRBV21-1, the J gene TRBJ1-4. TRBV21-1 is a pseudogene locus. CDR3 size: 15 residues. CDR3 residues: CASRRGGGLNEKLFF. The CDR3 nucleotides are TGTGCCAGCAGACGGGGGGGAGGCCTAAATGAAAAACTGTTTTTT.

The chain is built from TRBV7-6 and TRBJ2-7; 11 bases line up with TRBD2. CDR1 is SGHVS and CDR2 is FNYEAQ in the germline V gene. J was trimmed by 6 bases and V by 5 bases; bases with no gene match: 6. The CDR3 is made up of 14 amino acids. CDR3 DNA sequence: TGTGCCAGCAGCGCACTAGCGGGAGATGTCGAGCAGTACTTC. Translated: CASSALAGDVEQYF.

This chain links TRBV19 with TRBJ1-6; D unresolved. Germline V gene sequence: CDR1 LNHDA, CDR2 SQIVND (reference sequence). The CDR3 is 14 amino acids. The germline V and J ends were trimmed by 9 bases and 10 bases, with 19 bases remaining between them. The DNA for the CDR3 is TGTGCCAGCCTATCATCGGGTCGGAGATCACCCCTCCACTTT. Translating it yields CASLSSGRRSPLHF.

This clone came up a few times. This chain uses TRBV7-8 with TRBJ2-7; TRBD2 might be the D (6 bases). V was cut by 2 bases and J by 5 bases, with 19 bases left in between. The CDR3 is made up of 16 amino acids. CDR1 is SGHVS, CDR2 FQNEAQ, per germline. This CDR3 reads CASSLWEERGRNEQYF. CDR3 DNA sequence: TGTGCCAGCAGCTTATGGGAGGAGAGGGGAAGGAACGAGCAGTACTTC.

The chain recombines TRBV10-3 with TRBJ1-2; no definite D call. Trimming cost V 6 bases and J 7 bases, with 12 bases left between them. The CDR3 is 12 residues long. Germline loops: CDR1 ENHRY, CDR2 SYGVKD. CDR3 loop: CAISGGVSGYTF. CDR3 sequence (DNA): TGTGCCATCAGCGGAGGCGTGAGTGGCTACACCTTC.

The chain joins TRBV4-2 to TRBJ1-3, with TRBD1 identical over 8 bases. Trimming removed 3 bases from V and 4 bases from J; junction bases left unmatched: 5. Germline assignment: CDR1 LGHNA and CDR2 YNFKEQ. The CDR3 covers 15 residues. The CDR3 bases are TGTGCCAGCAGCCAGCTTCAGGGGGCCGGAAACACCATATATTTT. Protein product: CASSQLQGAGNTIYF.

V gene TRBV9 combines with J gene TRBJ1-6; 9 bases fit TRBD1. CDR1 is SGDLS and CDR2 is YYNGEE in the germline V gene. Germline trimming cut 0 bases from V and 7 bases from J; bases unmatched to any gene: 5. CDR3 length: 16 residues. As DNA, the CDR3 is TGTGCCAGCAGCGTAGGGCCCGGGACAGGGAATTCACCCCTCCACTTT. This encodes CASSVGPGTGNSPLHF. Filled out from reference TRBV9 and TRBJ1-6, the complete variable domain reads DSGVTQTPKHLITATGQRVTLRCSPRSGDLSVYWYQQSLDQGLQFLIQYYNGEERAKGNILERFSAQQFPDLHSELNLSSLELGDSALYFCASSVGPGTGNSPLHFGNGTRLTVT.

On this clone: Other DNA sequences in this sample translate to the same CDR3. The CDR3 nucleotides read TGTGCCAGTAGTATCGGGGGCTACGAGCAGTACTTC. This encodes CASSIGGYEQYF. The rearrangement uses TRBV19 and TRBJ2-7, with D perhaps matching TRBD2 (6 bases). CDR3 length: 12 amino acids. Trimming shortened V by 3 bases and J by 3 bases, and 6 bases separated the two germline ends. Germline assignment: CDR1 LNHDA and CDR2 SQIVND (reference sequence).

This clone has only one observation. The chain has TRBV27 and TRBJ2-7; D not certain. Germline loops: CDR1 MNHEY, CDR2 SMNVEV (reference sequence). The length of the CDR3 is 14 residues. Trimming took 3 bases from V and 1 from J, leaving 10 bases between them. Here the CDR3 DNA reads TGTGCCAGCAGTTTTAGTCACGGATCCTACGAGCAGTACTTC. Amino acids: CASSFSHGSYEQYF.